This is a list of T cell receptor beta chains from one sample in a study of blood T cells in healthy people across ages. TCRdb used MiXCR to reprocess the 5' RACE reads, holding one entry per CDR3 protein. The sample has about 1.8 million distinct CDR3 sequences; roughly 50% are singletons. The sequenced material came from blood. These TCRs come from a woman in her 40s in good health. CDR3s include the opening cysteine and the closing phenylalanine or tryptophan. Clone sizes are given selectively: once, few, many, or a class where the clone is expanded.

>TRBV7-3|14|-
CASSLSGRGSGYTF
>TRBV7-9|15|-
CASSSDRDRGYGYTF
>TRBV29-1|15|-
CSADFYGGSGETQYF
>TRBV7-9|16|-
CASSLRSAGRHYEQYF
>TRBV6-5|15|few
CASSSPWGNTDTQYF
>TRBV5-1|13|once
CASSSVVDIQQYF
>TRBV4-3|15|few
CASSQADRPNYGYTF
>TRBV4-3|16|-
CASSQETGSYTGELFF
>TRBV20-1|15|-
CSARNPGGTTDTQYF
>TRBV7-9|15|-
CASSLRGVIGNEQYF
>TRBV20-1|15|few
CSAQLAGGPKNIQYF
>TRBV29-1|16|-
CSVEYGFLVGHTEAFF
>TRBV9|16|-
CASSVSGTLNTGELFF
>TRBV7-9|15|-
CASSHVGVGANVLTF
>TRBV15|13|few
CATSRDREETQYF
>TRBV20-1|16|-
CSASETPTGTRTEAFF
>TRBV4-2|15|few
CASSQSSGGAQEQYF
>TRBV5-1|14|few
CASTLPGGQETQYF
>TRBV3-1|13|once
CARRGGGVTEAFF
>TRBV27|13|many
CASSPGGPYEQYF
>TRBV7-6|14|-
CASSLGATNTEAFF
>TRBV29-1|14|-
CSVGTGTGEGEAFF
>TRBV28|13|few
CASFNRGYEKLFF
>TRBV20-1|14|-
CSVDRESSNQPQHF
>TRBV7-2|14|-
CASSANTGTDTQYF
>TRBV5-5|14|-
CASSSKDSTDTQYF